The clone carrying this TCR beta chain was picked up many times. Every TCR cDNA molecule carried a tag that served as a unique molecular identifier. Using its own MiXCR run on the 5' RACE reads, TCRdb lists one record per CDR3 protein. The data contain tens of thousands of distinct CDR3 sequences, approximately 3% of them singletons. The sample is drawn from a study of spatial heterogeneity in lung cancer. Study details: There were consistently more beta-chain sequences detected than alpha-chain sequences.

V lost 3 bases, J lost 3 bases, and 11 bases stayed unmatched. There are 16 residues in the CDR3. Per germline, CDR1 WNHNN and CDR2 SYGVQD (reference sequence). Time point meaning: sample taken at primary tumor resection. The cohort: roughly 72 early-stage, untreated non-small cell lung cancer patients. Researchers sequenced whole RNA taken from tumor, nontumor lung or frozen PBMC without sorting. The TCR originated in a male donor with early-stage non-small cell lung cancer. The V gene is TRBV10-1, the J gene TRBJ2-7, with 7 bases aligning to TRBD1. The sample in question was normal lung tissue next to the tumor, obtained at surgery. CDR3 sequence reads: CASSDTARDSRYEQYF. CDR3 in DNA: TGCGCCAGCAGTGACACTGCTAGGGACAGCCGCTACGAGCAGTACTTC.